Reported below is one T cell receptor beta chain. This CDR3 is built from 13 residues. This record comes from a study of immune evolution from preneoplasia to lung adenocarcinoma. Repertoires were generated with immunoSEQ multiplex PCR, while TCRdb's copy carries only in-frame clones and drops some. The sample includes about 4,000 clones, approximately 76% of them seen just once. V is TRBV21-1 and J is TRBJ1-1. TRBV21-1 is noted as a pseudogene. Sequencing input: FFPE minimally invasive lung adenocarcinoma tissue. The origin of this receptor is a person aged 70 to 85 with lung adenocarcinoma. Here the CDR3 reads CASGCLGHTEAFF. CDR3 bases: TGTGCCAGCGGATGCCTTGGCCACACTGAAGCTTTCTTT.